Listed here are 28 T cell receptor beta chains from one sample, sequenced in a study of cytomegalovirus exposure and HLA in healthy donors. The PCR employed 60 Vbeta primers together with 13 Jbeta primers. Using immunoSEQ multiplex PCR, the repertoire was profiled, and TCRdb retains in-frame clones only, with some absent. The table has 100,000 to 150,000 clones, about 73% seen once. The sequencing sample was made of PBMCs. Receptor source: a woman aged 45-60 years in good health and CMV-seropositive.

V gene TRBV2 combines with J gene TRBJ1-5; 10 positions agree with TRBD1. The J segment lost 6 bases and the V segment lost 6 bases, leaving 8 bases of the junction unmatched. This CDR3 has 15 amino acids. The germline CDR1 and CDR2 sequences are SNHLY and FYNNEI. The DNA of the CDR3 is TGTGCCAGCAGGACCGACAGGGGGCGAGGTCAGCCCCAGCATTTT. Amino acid sequence: CASRTDRGRGQPQHF.

V usage is TRBV9 and J usage is TRBJ1-6, with no clear D. Germline V gene sequence: CDR1 SGDLS, CDR2 YYNGEE. V was clipped by 1 base and J by 0 bases, with 2 bases between them. The CDR3 loop spans 14 amino acids. CDR3 coding DNA: TGTGCCAGCAGCGTACTCTCCTATAATTCACCCCTCCACTTT. It codes for CASSVLSYNSPLHF.

V and J are TRBV6-1 and TRBJ1-2; D is perhaps TRBD1 (5 bases). Germline CDR1 and CDR2: MNHNS and SASEGT. This CDR3 is built from 13 residues. Trimming shortened V by 8 bases and J by 1 base, and 11 bases separated the two germline ends. The CDR3 DNA is TGTGCCAGCTCACAGGCGTTTAACTATGGCTACACCTTC. Its protein is CASSQAFNYGYTF.

The rearrangement links TRBV7-2 to TRBJ2-2; TRBD2 matches at 7 bases. After removal of 1 base from V and 6 bases from J, the junction contained 5 bases not matched to a gene. This CDR3 comprises 15 residues. The germline gives CDR1 SGHTA, CDR2 FQGNSA. The CDR3 DNA is TGTGCCAGCAGCTTAGGGGACTACCAGGCCGGGGAGCTGTTTTTT. Translating it yields CASSLGDYQAGELFF.

The CDR3 loop reads CASGLTDTEAFF. The CDR3 DNA is TGTGCCAGCGGGCTGACAGACACTGAAGCTTTCTTT. The rearrangement links TRBV11-3 to TRBJ1-1; D is possibly TRBD1 (5 bases). Looked up from germline, CDR1 is SGHNT and CDR2 is YENEEA. V lost 8 bases, J lost 3 bases, and 10 bases lay in between. The CDR3 has 12 amino acids.

This sequence joins TRBV5-6 and TRBJ1-1; 8 bases align to TRBD1. The germline CDR1 and CDR2 sequences are SGHDT and YYEEEE. V gave up 0 bases and J gave up 1 base; unmatched junction bases: 5. The CDR3 spans 16 residues. DNA for the CDR3: TGTGCCAGCAGCTTGGCAGGGGGCTTGACGAACACTGAAGCTTTCTTT. This gives the protein CASSLAGGLTNTEAFF.

The chain recombines TRBV5-1 with TRBJ1-4, with 9 bases aligning to TRBD1. With V trimmed by 4 bases and J by 5 bases, 9 bases remained unmatched. Germline loops: CDR1 SGHRS, CDR2 YFSETQ. The CDR3 has 16 amino acids. The chain's CDR3 is CASSLGDRAINEKLFF. The CDR3 DNA is TGCGCCAGCAGCCTAGGGGACAGGGCTATCAATGAAAAACTGTTTTTT.

V usage is TRBV7-8 and J usage is TRBJ1-1; possible D gene TRBD1, 6 bases. Germline V gene lookup returns CDR1 SGHVS and CDR2 FQNEAQ. CDR3 length: 16 residues. V was clipped by 1 base and J by 0 bases, with 12 bases between them. The CDR3 bases are TGTGCCAGCAGCTTAGAGGCTCAGGGGTTGAACACTGAAGCTTTCTTT. As protein: CASSLEAQGLNTEAFF. Supplemented by reference TRBV7-8 and TRBJ1-1, the full variable domain reads GAGVSQSPRYKVAKRGQDVALRCDPISGHVSLFWYQQALGQGPEFLTYFQNEAQLDKSGLPSDRFFAERPEGSVSTLKIQRTQQEDSAVYLCASSLEAQGLNTEAFFGQGTRLTVV.

The chain combines TRBV11-2 with TRBJ2-5, with D perhaps TRBD2 (5 bases). Germline-derived CDR1 and CDR2 are SGHAT and FQNNGV. Trimming pared 1 base from V and 3 bases from J, leaving 12 bases between. CDR3 length: 15 residues. CDR3 protein: CASSLGATSEETQYF. CDR3 DNA sequence: TGTGCCAGCAGCTTAGGCGCTACTAGTGAAGAGACCCAGTACTTC.

V and J are TRBV6-5 and TRBJ1-2; D is unclear. Germline CDR1 is MNHEY and CDR2 is SVGAGI. The CDR3 consists of 14 residues. Trimming pared 4 bases from V and 3 bases from J, leaving 12 bases between. DNA of the CDR3: TGTGCCAGCAGTTCTAACCTCCTGGACTATGGCTACACCTTC. Its protein product is CASSSNLLDYGYTF.

The genes are TRBV10-2 and TRBJ2-5, with D maybe TRBD1 (6 bases). V lost 5 bases, J lost 0 bases, and 7 bases lay in between. Germline CDR1 reads WSHSY; CDR2 reads SAAADI. The CDR3 totals 13 residues. The CDR3 spells CASSQGHQETQYF. The CDR3 DNA follows: TGCGCCAGCAGTCAGGGGCACCAAGAGACCCAGTACTTC.

This sequence joins TRBV19 and TRBJ1-4; D not certain. From germline, CDR1 is LNHDA and CDR2 SQIVND (reference sequence). This CDR3 contains 15 residues. V lost 1 base to trimming and J lost 0 bases, with 6 bases between them. The CDR3 region has the DNA TGTGCCAGTAGTATAGTCGGAGCAACTAATGAAAAACTGTTTTTT. Protein product: CASSIVGATNEKLFF. The full variable domain, its missing parts supplied by reference TRBV19 and TRBJ1-4, is DGGITQSPKYLFRKEGQNVTLSCEQNLNHDAMYWYRQDPGQGLRLIYYSQIVNDFQKGDIAEGYSVSREKKESFPLTVTSAQKNPTAFYLCASSIVGATNEKLFFGSGTQLSVL.

The chain is built from TRBV5-4 and TRBJ1-4; D is unresolved. The germline V gene encodes CDR1 SGHNT and CDR2 YYREEE (reference sequence). The CDR3 runs 15 residues. V was shortened by 1 base and J by 6 bases, with 13 bases between the two germline ends. The CDR3 sequence: CASSLLGGSDEKLFF. CDR3 DNA: TGTGCCAGCAGCTTGTTAGGCGGATCGGATGAAAAACTGTTTTTT.

V gene TRBV30 combines with J gene TRBJ2-5; 8 bases map to TRBD2. The CDR3 covers 13 residues. J lost 5 bases, V lost 5 bases, and 7 bases had no gene match. The germline CDR1 and CDR2 sequences are GTSNPN and SVGIG (reference sequence). The CDR3 region has the DNA TGTGCCTGGTCGGGGGGGGTTCGTGAGACCCAGTACTTC. It specifies CAWSGGVRETQYF.

This clone was counted only a few times. This rearrangement joins TRBV5-1 to TRBJ2-2; TRBD1 aligns across 7 bases. Germline CDR1 reads SGHRS; CDR2 reads YFSETQ. This CDR3 is built from 13 residues. The trim removed 4 bases at V and 12 bases at J, leaving 9 bases unmatched. Here the CDR3 reads CASSPTGNDKLFF. DNA of the CDR3: TGCGCCAGCAGCCCGACAGGGAACGATAAGCTGTTTTTT.

The CDR3 loop reads CAISDQGLEQYF. The CDR3 nucleotides read TGTGCCATCAGTGATCAGGGCCTCGAGCAGTACTTC. J is TRBJ2-7 and V is TRBV10-3; D may be TRBD1 (5 bases). This CDR3 region has 12 residues. V was shortened by 3 bases and J by 6 bases, with 9 bases between the two germline ends. Germline-derived CDR1 and CDR2 are ENHRY and SYGVKD.

This rearrangement joins TRBV27 to TRBJ2-3; TRBD1 aligns across 8 bases. Germline V gene data show CDR1 as MNHEY and CDR2 as SMNVEV (reference sequence). V lost 6 bases, J lost 7 bases, and 9 bases stayed unmatched. The CDR3 is 14 amino acids. The CDR3 here is CASSRGRDWHTQYF. The CDR3 region has the DNA TGTGCCAGCAGCAGGGGGCGGGACTGGCATACGCAGTATTTT.

The chain links TRBV4-1 to TRBJ2-1; 11 nucleotides line up with TRBD2. V dropped 4 bases and J dropped 6; count of bases not matched to a gene: 8. The germline V gene has CDR1 MGHRA and CDR2 YSYEKL. The CDR3 totals 16 residues. CDR3 sequence: CASSRLLAGAFNEQFF. CDR3 in DNA: TGCGCCAGCAGCCGCTTACTAGCGGGGGCCTTCAATGAGCAGTTCTTC.

The J gene is TRBJ2-7, the V gene TRBV25-1; tentatively, D is TRBD2 (7 bases). The CDR3 contains 15 residues. Germline V lookup: CDR1 MGHDK, CDR2 SYGVNS. The germline V and J ends were trimmed by 5 bases and 5 bases, with 19 bases remaining between them. CDR3: CASSLAGGLNDEQYF. Here the CDR3 DNA reads TGTGCCAGCAGTCTTGCCGGGGGGCTAAACGACGAGCAGTACTTC.

This clone appeared a few times. This chain uses TRBV6-1 with TRBJ1-5; D gene ambiguous. The V end was cut by 7 bases, the J end by 7 bases, with 20 bases between. The CDR3 totals 15 residues. Germline loops: CDR1 MNHNS, CDR2 SASEGT. Written as DNA, the CDR3 is TGTGCCAGCACCTTAAACCGGGAACAAATACAGCCCCAGCATTTT. It translates to CASTLNREQIQPQHF.

The chain uses TRBV7-8 and TRBJ2-1; 8 positions agree with TRBD2. The CDR3 loop spans 13 amino acids. V shed 4 bases and J 9 bases; nucleotides not matched to a gene: 5. The germline V gene has CDR1 SGHVS and CDR2 FQNEAQ. DNA of the CDR3: TGTGCCAGCAGCTCCGGGGGGGCCCGTGAGCAGTTCTTC. It encodes CASSSGGAREQFF.

The J gene is TRBJ2-7, the V gene TRBV5-4; tentatively, D is TRBD1 (6 bases). Per the germline V gene, CDR1 is SGHNT and CDR2 is YYREEE (reference sequence). This CDR3 contains 13 residues. The germline V and J ends were trimmed by 4 bases and 5 bases, with 13 bases remaining between them. Here the CDR3 reads CASSMGHLNEQYF. In DNA, the CDR3 is TGTGCCAGCAGCATGGGACACCTGAACGAGCAGTACTTC.

In this sample, this clone turned up a few times. The chain is built from TRBV2 and TRBJ1-5; D not certain. Germline CDR1 reads SNHLY; CDR2 reads FYNNEI. The CDR3 consists of 13 residues. In nucleotides, the CDR3 is TGTGCAAATGCCGAAGAGAGCAATCAGCCCCAGCATTTT. Its translation: CANAEESNQPQHF.

This clone was counted once. V is TRBV4-2 and J is TRBJ2-3, with TRBD2 matching over 10 bases. In germline, CDR1 is LGHNA, CDR2 YNFKEQ. This CDR3 is 14 amino acids long. V was clipped by 8 bases and J by 6 bases; unmatched bases: 8. The CDR3 protein is CASVAGGSEDTQYF. In nucleotides, the CDR3 is TGTGCCAGCGTAGCGGGGGGTTCCGAGGATACGCAGTATTTT.

This clone was seen only a few times. This rearrangement joins TRBV5-4 to TRBJ2-5, with a possible D match to TRBD2 (6 bases). CDR3 length: 16 amino acids. Trimming stripped 4 bases from V and 5 bases from J, with 21 bases between. Germline loops: CDR1 SGHNT, CDR2 YYREEE (reference sequence). The CDR3 sequence: CASSADSKGGLETQYF. In DNA, the CDR3 is TGTGCCAGCAGCGCCGACTCCAAGGGAGGTCTGGAGACCCAGTACTTC. The full variable domain, rest sourced from reference TRBV5-4 and TRBJ2-5, is ETGVTQSPTHLIKTRGQQVTLRCSSQSGHNTVSWYQQALGQGPQFIFQYYREEENGRGNFPPRFSGLQFPNYSSELNVNALELDDSALYLCASSADSKGGLETQYFGPGTRLLVL.

This chain uses TRBV19 with TRBJ2-5, with TRBD1 identical over 7 bases. The DNA end is more similar to TRBJ2-7, so the J call may be wrong. This CDR3 is 11 amino acids long. In germline, CDR1 is LNHDA, CDR2 SQIVND (reference sequence). The CDR3 DNA reads TGTGCCACTGAGACAGGGAGCGAGCAGTACTTC. It codes for CATETGSEQYF.

V and J are TRBV18 and TRBJ1-1, with TRBD1 matching 7 bases. CDR3 length equals 15 residues. J was trimmed by 4 bases and V by 1 base; bases with no gene match: 6. Per the germline V gene, CDR1 is KGHSH and CDR2 is LQKENI. As DNA, the CDR3 is TGTGCCAGCTCACCACTACCACAGGGGCGCACTGAAGCTTTCTTT. This codes for CASSPLPQGRTEAFF.

This chain links TRBV30 with TRBJ2-7; 7 bases align to TRBD1. The germline CDR1 and CDR2 sequences are GTSNPN and SVGIG (reference sequence). The junction had 8 bases not matched to a gene; V was cut back by 4 bases and J by 2 bases. CDR3 size: 14 residues. This CDR3 is CAWTGGGGTYEQYF. The CDR3 DNA sequence: TGTGCCTGGACAGGGGGTGGGGGAACCTACGAGCAGTACTTC.